This TCR beta chain was observed in a study of shared clonotypes between healthy human individuals (dated by TCRdb to the early 2020s). As for the study more broadly: A few men and two women, aged 18 to 49 years, made up the cohort. Each donor's leukapheresis produced roughly between roughly 0.94 and 9.5 billion PBMCs. Blood TCR repertoires of roughly five healthy adults were deeply sequenced to estimate repertoire size and the extent of clonotype sharing between individuals. Different laboratories and diverse techniques were used to prepare libraries and sequence TCR repertoires, to increase sequencing depth and limit assay-specific biases. Per donor, three plates each were used for CD4 naive and CD4 memory, two for CD8 naive, and one for CD8 memory. The paper's findings and limits, for the study overall: Sampling was restricted to blood, and TCR repertoires in tissues likely differ from the TCR repertoires found in blood. Even with the large sequencing depth, rarefaction of the sorted-subset datasets indicated that sequencing was incomplete. Pairwise subsampling indicated that sequencing depth was expected to affect the degree of clonotype sharing among donors. Clonotypes shared by all four sorted-subset donors showed higher generation probabilities than non-shared clonotypes. The genetic and exposure-history diversity represented was limited by the small number of donors. Estimated clonotype richness was generally larger for naive than for memory subsets. About 4.5% of naive CD4, 3.5% of naive CD8, 2.3% of memory CD4, and approximately 0.39% of memory CD8 clonotypes were shared across four donors.

TCR CDR3 regions were amplified from genomic DNA by multiplex PCR using the deep immunoSEQ assay. Extracted genomic DNA from each cell subset was distributed evenly across all wells of several immunoSEQ 96-well plates, and each plate was treated as a replicate. For sorted subsets, each replicate PCR was loaded with 200 ng genomic DNA, equivalent to some 31,000 T cell genomes. The purified libraries were quantified using a Qubit 3.0 fluorometer, sized with a Bioanalyzer 2100, and then quantified again using the KAPA Library Quantification kit. Every immunoSEQ 96-well plate was sequenced on a separate single-read 150-cycle Illumina NextSeq 550 flow cell. Processing in the source paper ran as follows. Because only junctional sequences without quality scores were contained in the immunoSEQ output, filtering matching that applied to full-length reads could not be performed. To assign V/J genes and CDR3, sequences were annotated using PyIR, a Python wrapper for IgBLAST v1.9, with IMGT germline references. Reads with weak V/J assignments (E-value above 1e-6), missing CDR3, stop codons, out-of-frame junctions, or ambiguous translated residues were removed. V3J clonotypes were defined by identical inferred V gene, J gene, and CDR3 amino acid sequence. To compute the percentage overlap between repertoires, the number of shared unique clonotypes was divided by the size of the smaller repertoire. Three approaches were used to assess repertoire richness: RTK rarefaction, the Chao1 estimator, and Recon v2.1 estimates of unobserved clonotypes. Generation probabilities for all TCRbeta clonotypes obtained by the gDNA method from four donors were computed using OLGA. TCRdb re-hosts the immuneACCESS table, in-frame sequences only. Its copies lack some clones; in the studies checked, an unresolved V gene accounts for under half of them, and the cause for the rest is not known. That table gives V, J and clone size, and the DNA gave D and trimming. This sample has approximately 2.1 million clones in its table, and 90% to 95% of those were observed once. 0.35% to 0.45% of the sample goes to the ten largest clones.

The donors were healthy, HIV-negative adults who had no recently reported acute infections or vaccinations. All donors were Caucasian adults living in Nashville, Tennessee, USA. CD4+ T cells were enriched by magnetic negative selection, after which naive cells were positively selected on CD45RA and the negative fraction was taken as the memory subset. After blood collection by leukapheresis, PBMCs were isolated using Ficoll-Histopaque density gradient centrifugation and then cryopreserved in the vapor phase of liquid nitrogen. Analytical flow cytometry was used to check the purity and quantity of every magnetically sorted T cell population. From each sorted fraction, genomic DNA was isolated and quantified by UV absorbance on a Nanodrop 2000c. CDR1 and CDR2 are read off the germline V gene as ENHRY and SYGVKD. Including the terminal cysteine and phenylalanine, the CDR3 comprises 16 residues. The entry retains the CDR3 DNA only, 48 bases that are in frame from base 1. V sheds 3 bases and J sheds 4 bases, leaving 16 bases between their ends.

Concerning this clone itself: Its antigen remains undetermined. Base qualities are not provided; no much larger clone lies one nucleotide away.

The sequence came from a man aged 18 to 29 in good health. Some clones in this sample may be carry-over from other donors' samples. The sequence joins TRBV10-3 to TRBJ1-5; there is no confident call for the D gene. The sequenced material came from naive CD4+ T cells from PBMCs. Explained via the paper, the cell subset or site label denotes: CD45RA+ positively selected. In nucleotide form, the sequence is TGTGCCATCAGTGATCCACGCGAAGGGCGAAATCAGCCCCAGCATTTT. Its translation is CAISDPREGRNQPQHF.